The clone carrying this T cell receptor beta chain has a count of ten or more. What it binds is not known. Uncontrolled infection, other autoimmune disease, pregnancy or lactation excluded patients. The data were obtained in a study of T cells in Graves' hyperthyroidism and ophthalmopathy. Whole-study findings and limits: Progression to ophthalmopathy was predicted a median of about 6.6 months early. Blood samples included most of the expanded thyroid clonotypes exceeding 0.001.

Amplified TCR beta CDR3 regions derived from RNA transcripts. The TCR CDR3 was amplified in a first-round RT-PCR using the HTBI primer set. TCRdb reanalysed the multiplex PCR reads using MiXCR and keeps one entry per CDR3 protein. Of approximately 510,000 distinct CDR3 sequences in the sample, over 45% were seen once. CDR3 length equals 14 residues. V was shortened by 4 bases and J by 4 bases, with 13 bases between the two germline ends. Material for sequencing was peripheral blood or thyroid tissue (not recorded which). This TCR was sampled from an adult woman with Graves' disease, either hyperthyroidism or ophthalmopathy (not recorded which). The chain carries TRBV12-3 or TRBV12-4 and TRBJ2-5; a weak D match, TRBD1 (6 bases). The CDR3 DNA reads TGTGCCAGCAGTTACACAGGGAGCGGAGAGACCCAGTACTTC. The encoded protein is CASSYTGSGETQYF.